This T cell receptor beta chain was identified in a study of vaccination and CD4 T cells after COVID-19. With respect to this clonotype: Its antigen is not known.

Cultured CD4+ T cell DNA was sequenced using the Oncomine TCR Beta short-read assay. TCRdb re-called the PCR reads with MiXCR, one entry per CDR3 protein. This sample carries 7,500 to 10,000 distinct CDR3 sequences, approximately 27% of them seen once, and the ten largest clones take approximately 12%. After removal of 0 bases from V and 10 bases from J, the junction contained 4 bases not matched to a gene. The length of the CDR3 is 13 residues. Germline V gene lookup returns CDR1 SGHRS and CDR2 YFSETQ. Treatment: approximately nine-day PBMC culture with coronavirus spike peptide pools or control peptides (ViraFEST assay).

The material sequenced was CD4+ T cells from blood, cultured in vitro, taken after SARS-CoV-2 vaccination. This sequence was found in a human donor who had recovered from COVID-19. The chain employs TRBV5-1 and TRBJ1-2, with TRBD1 matching 9 bases. The DNA for the CDR3 is TGCGCCAGCAGCTTGGGGACAGGGGAACCCTACACCTTC. Translation gives CASSLGTGEPYTF.